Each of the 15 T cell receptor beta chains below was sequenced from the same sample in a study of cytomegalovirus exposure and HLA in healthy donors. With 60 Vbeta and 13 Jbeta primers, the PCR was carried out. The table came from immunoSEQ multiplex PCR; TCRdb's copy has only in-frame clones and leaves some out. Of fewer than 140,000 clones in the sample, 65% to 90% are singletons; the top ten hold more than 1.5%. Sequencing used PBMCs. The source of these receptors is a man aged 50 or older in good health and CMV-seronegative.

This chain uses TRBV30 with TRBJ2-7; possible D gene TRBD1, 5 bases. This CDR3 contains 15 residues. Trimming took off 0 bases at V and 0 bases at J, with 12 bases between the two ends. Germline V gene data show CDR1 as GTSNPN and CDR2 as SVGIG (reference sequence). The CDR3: CAWSVKGPFSYEQYF. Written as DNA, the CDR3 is TGTGCCTGGAGTGTTAAGGGGCCGTTCTCCTACGAGCAGTACTTC. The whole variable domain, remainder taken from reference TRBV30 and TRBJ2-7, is SQTIHQWPATLVQPVGSPLSLECTVEGTSNPNLYWYRQAAGRGLQLLFYSVGIGQISSEVPQNLSASRPQDRQFILSSKKLLLSDSGFYLCAWSVKGPFSYEQYFGPGTRLTVT.

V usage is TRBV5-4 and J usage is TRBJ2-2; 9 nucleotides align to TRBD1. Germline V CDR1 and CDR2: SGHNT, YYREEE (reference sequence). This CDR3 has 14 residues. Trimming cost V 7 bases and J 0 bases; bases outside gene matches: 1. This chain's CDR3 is CASRQGANTGELFF. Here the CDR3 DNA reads TGTGCCAGCCGACAGGGGGCGAACACCGGGGAGCTGTTTTTT.

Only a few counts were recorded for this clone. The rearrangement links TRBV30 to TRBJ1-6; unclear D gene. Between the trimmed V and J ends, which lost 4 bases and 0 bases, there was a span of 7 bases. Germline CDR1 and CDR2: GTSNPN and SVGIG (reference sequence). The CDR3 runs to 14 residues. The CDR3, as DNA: TGTGCCTGGATGGCTGGCTCCTATAATTCACCCCTCCACTTT. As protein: CAWMAGSYNSPLHF.

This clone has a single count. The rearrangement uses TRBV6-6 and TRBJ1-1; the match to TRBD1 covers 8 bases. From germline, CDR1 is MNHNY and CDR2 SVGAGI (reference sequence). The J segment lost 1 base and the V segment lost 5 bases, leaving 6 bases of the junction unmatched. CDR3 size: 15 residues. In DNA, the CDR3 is TGTGCCAGCAGTCCCCCCGGGACAGGGAACACTGAAGCTTTCTTT. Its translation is CASSPPGTGNTEAFF.

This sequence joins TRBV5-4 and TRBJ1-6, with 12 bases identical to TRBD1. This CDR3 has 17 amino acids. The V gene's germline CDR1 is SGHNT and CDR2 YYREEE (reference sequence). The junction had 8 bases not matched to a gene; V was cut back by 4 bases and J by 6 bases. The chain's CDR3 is CASSQTGQGASNSPLHF. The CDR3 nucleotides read TGTGCCAGCAGCCAAACGGGACAGGGGGCGAGTAATTCACCCCTCCACTTT.

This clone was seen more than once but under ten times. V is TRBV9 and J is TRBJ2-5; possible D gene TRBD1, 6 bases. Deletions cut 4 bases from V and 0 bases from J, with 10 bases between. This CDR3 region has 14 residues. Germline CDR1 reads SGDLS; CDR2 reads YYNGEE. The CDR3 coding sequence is TGTGCCAGCAGCAATCAGGGGAACCAAGAGACCCAGTACTTC. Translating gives CASSNQGNQETQYF.

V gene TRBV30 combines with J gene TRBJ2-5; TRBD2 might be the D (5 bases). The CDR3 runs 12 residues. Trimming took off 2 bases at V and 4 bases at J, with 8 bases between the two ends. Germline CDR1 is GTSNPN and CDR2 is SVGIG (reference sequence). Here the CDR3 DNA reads TGTGCCTGGAGTCCGGCGGGAGAGACCCAGTACTTC. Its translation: CAWSPAGETQYF.

The CDR3 region has the DNA TGTGCCAGTAGTATAGGACAGGGGACCGGGGAGCTGTTTTTT. This sequence encodes CASSIGQGTGELFF. V is TRBV19 and J is TRBJ2-2; TRBD1 matches 8 bases. Trimming took 1 base from V and 5 from J; bases not matched to a gene: 0. Germline V gene lookup returns CDR1 LNHDA and CDR2 SQIVND (reference sequence). The CDR3 spans 14 residues.

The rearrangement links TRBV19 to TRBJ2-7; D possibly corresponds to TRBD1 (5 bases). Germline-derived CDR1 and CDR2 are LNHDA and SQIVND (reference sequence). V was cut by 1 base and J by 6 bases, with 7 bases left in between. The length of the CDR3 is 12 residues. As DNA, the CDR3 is TGTGCCAGTAGTATAGCAGGGCTCGAGCAGTACTTC. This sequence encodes CASSIAGLEQYF. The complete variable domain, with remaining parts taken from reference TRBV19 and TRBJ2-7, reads DGGITQSPKYLFRKEGQNVTLSCEQNLNHDAMYWYRQDPGQGLRLIYYSQIVNDFQKGDIAEGYSVSREKKESFPLTVTSAQKNPTAFYLCASSIAGLEQYFGPGTRLTVT.

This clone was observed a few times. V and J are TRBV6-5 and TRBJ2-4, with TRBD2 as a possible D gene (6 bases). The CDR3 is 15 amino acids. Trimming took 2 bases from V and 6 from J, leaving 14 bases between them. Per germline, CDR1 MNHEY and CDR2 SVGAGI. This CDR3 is CASSYGGRIGNIQYF. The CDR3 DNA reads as TGTGCCAGCAGTTACGGGGGGAGAATAGGAAACATTCAGTACTTC.

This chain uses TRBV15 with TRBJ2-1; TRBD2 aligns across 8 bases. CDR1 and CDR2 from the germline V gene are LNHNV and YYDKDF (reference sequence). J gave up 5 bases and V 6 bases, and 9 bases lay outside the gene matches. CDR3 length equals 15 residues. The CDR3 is CATSTSGPIDNEQFF. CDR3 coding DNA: TGTGCCACCAGTACTAGCGGACCAATAGACAATGAGCAGTTCTTC.

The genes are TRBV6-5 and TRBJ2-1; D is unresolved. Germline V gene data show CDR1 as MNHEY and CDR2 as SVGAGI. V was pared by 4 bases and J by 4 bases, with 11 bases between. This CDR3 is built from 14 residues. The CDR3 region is CASSSPHSYNEQFF. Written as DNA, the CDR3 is TGTGCCAGCAGTTCTCCCCACTCTTACAATGAGCAGTTCTTC.

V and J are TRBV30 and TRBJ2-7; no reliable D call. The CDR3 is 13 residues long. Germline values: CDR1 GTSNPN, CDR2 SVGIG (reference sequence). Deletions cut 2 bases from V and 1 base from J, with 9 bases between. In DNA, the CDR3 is TGTGCCTGGAGTTTGAGTGCATCCTACGAGCAGTACTTC. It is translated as CAWSLSASYEQYF.

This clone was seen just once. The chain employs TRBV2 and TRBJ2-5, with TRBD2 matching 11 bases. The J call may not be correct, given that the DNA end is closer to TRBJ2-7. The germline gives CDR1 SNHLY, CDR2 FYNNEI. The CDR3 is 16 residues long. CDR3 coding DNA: TGTGCCAGCAGTACCAGACTAGCGGGGAGGACCTACGAGCAGTACTTC. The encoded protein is CASSTRLAGRTYEQYF.

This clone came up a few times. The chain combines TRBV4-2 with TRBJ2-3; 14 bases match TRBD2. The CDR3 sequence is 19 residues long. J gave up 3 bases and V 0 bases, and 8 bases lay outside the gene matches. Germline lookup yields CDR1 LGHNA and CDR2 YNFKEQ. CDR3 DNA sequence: TGTGCCAGCAGCCAAGATCTAACCCGGACTAGCGGGGGGACAGATACGCAGTATTTT. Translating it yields CASSQDLTRTSGGTDTQYF.